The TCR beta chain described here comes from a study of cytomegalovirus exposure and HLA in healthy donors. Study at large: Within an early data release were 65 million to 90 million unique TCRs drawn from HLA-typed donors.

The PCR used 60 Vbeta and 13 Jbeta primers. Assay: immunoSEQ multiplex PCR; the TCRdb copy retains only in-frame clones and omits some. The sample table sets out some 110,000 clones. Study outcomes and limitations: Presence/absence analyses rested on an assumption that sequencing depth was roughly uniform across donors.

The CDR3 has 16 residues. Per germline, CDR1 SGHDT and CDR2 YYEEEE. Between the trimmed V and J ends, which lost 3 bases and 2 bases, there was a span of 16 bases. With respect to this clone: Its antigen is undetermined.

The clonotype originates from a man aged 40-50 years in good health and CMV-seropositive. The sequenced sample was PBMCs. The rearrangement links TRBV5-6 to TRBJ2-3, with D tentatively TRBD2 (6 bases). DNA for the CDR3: TGTGCCAGCAGCTCATGGGACTTGCGCCCCACAGATACGCAGTATTTT. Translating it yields CASSSWDLRPTDTQYF.